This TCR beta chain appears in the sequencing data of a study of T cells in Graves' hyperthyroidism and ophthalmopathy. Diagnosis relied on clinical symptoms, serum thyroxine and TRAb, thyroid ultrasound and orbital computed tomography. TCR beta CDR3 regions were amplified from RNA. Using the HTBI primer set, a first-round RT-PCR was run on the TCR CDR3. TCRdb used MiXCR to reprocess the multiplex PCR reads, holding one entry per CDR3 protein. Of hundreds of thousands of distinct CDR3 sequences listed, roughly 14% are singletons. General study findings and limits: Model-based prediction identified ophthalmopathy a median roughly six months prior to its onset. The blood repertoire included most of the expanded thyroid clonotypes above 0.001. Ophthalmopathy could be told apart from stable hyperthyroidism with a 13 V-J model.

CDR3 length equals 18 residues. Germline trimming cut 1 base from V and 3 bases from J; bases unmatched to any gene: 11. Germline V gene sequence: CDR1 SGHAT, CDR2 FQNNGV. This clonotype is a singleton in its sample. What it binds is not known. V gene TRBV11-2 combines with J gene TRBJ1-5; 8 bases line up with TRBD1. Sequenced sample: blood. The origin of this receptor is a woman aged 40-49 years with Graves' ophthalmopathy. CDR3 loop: CASSLGGSGTGPNQPQHF. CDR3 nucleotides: TGTGCCAGCAGCTTAGGCGGTTCCGGGACAGGACCCAATCAGCCCCAGCATTTT.